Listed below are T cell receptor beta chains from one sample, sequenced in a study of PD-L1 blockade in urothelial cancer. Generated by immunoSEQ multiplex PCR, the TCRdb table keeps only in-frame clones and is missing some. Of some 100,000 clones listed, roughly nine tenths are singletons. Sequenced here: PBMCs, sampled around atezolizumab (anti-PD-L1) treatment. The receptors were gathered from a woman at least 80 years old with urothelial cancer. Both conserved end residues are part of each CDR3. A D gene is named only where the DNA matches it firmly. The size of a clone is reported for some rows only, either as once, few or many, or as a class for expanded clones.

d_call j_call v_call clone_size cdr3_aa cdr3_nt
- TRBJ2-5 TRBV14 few CASSQGTRGTQYF TGTGCCAGCAGCCAAGGGACAAGAGGGACCCAGTACTTC
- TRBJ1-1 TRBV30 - CAWSRGQNTEAFF TGTGCCTGGAGTCGAGGACAGAACACTGAAGCTTTCTTT
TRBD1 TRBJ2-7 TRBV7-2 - CASSLEGQGTYEQYF TGTGCCAGCAGCTTAGAGGGACAGGGTACCTACGAGCAGTACTTC
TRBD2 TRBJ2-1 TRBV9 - CASSVREGLSDEQFF TGTGCCAGCAGCGTGCGGGAGGGCCTAAGCGATGAGCAGTTCTTC
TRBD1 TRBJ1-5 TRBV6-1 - CASSDLTGIRGNQPQHF TGTGCCAGCAGTGACCTGACAGGGATTAGGGGCAATCAGCCCCAGCATTTT
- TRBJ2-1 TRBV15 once CATSRDQGYNEQFF TGTGCCACCAGCAGAGATCAGGGCTACAATGAGCAGTTCTTC
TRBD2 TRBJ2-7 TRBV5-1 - CASSLASGSWNEQYF TGCGCCAGCAGCTTGGCCAGCGGGAGTTGGAACGAGCAGTACTTC
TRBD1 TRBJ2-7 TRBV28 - CASSRQGDYEQYF TGTGCCAGCAGTCGACAGGGGGACTACGAGCAGTACTTC
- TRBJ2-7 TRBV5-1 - CASAGLAYEQYF TGCGCCAGCGCGGGATTAGCCTACGAGCAGTACTTC
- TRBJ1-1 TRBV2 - CASSERQGYNTEAFF TGTGCCAGCAGTGAAAGGCAGGGCTATAACACTGAAGCTTTCTTT
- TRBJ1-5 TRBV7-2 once CASSTQVNSNQPQHF TGTGCCAGCAGCACCCAGGTGAATAGCAATCAGCCCCAGCATTTT
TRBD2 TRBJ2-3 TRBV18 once CASSPLADTDTQYF TGTGCCAGCTCACCTCTAGCGGACACAGATACGCAGTATTTT
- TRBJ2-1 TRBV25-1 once CATTSYNEQFF TGTGCCACCACTAGCTACAATGAGCAGTTCTTC
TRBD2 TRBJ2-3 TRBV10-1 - CASSMTSGGADTQYF TGCGCCAGCAGTATGACTAGCGGGGGTGCAGATACGCAGTATTTT
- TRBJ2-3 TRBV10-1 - CASSGAEGANTQYF TGCGCCAGCAGTGGAGCGGAGGGGGCGAATACGCAGTATTTT
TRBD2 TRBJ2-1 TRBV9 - CASSVDAGDSYNEQFF TGTGCCAGCAGCGTAGACGCGGGAGATTCCTACAATGAGCAGTTCTTC
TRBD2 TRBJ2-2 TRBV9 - CASSVLKGGTNTGELFF TGTGCCAGCAGCGTATTAAAGGGAGGGACGAACACCGGGGAGCTGTTTTTT
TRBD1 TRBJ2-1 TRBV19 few CASSPPAGGRGEQFF TGTGCCAGTAGCCCCCCGGCAGGGGGCAGGGGTGAGCAGTTCTTC
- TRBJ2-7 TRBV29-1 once CSGGRTSYEQYF TGCAGCGGGGGGCGAACCTCCTACGAGCAGTACTTC
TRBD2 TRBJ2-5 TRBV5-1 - CASSLAPGLAEETQYF TGCGCCAGCAGCTTGGCCCCGGGACTAGCGGAAGAGACCCAGTACTTC
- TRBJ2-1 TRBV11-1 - CASRQNRDWDNEQFF TGTGCCAGCAGACAAAATCGGGACTGGGACAATGAGCAGTTCTTC
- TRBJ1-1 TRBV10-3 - CAISGQFTVNTEAFF TGTGCCATCAGTGGACAGTTTACTGTAAACACTGAAGCTTTCTTT
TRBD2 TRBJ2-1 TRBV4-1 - CASSQGAGDFYNEQFF TGCGCCAGCAGCCAAGGTGCGGGGGACTTCTACAATGAGCAGTTCTTC
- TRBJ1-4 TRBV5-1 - CASSLDRVEEKLFF TGCGCCAGCAGCTTGGACAGGGTGGAAGAAAAACTGTTTTTT
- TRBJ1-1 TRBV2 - CASRANPTGTEAFF TGTGCCAGCAGAGCAAACCCGACTGGCACTGAAGCTTTCTTT
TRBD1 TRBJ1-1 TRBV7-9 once CASRGTVNTEAFF TGTGCCAGCAGAGGGACAGTGAACACTGAAGCTTTCTTT
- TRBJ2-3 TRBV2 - CASSESKGIGTQYF TGTGCCAGCAGTGAATCCAAGGGGATAGGAACGCAGTATTTT
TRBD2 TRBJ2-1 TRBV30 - CAWKGLSGGRGEQFF TGTGCCTGGAAGGGTCTTAGTGGCGGGAGGGGTGAGCAGTTCTTC
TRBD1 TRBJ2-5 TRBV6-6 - CASSYSGQGQETQYF TGTGCCAGCAGTTACTCGGGACAGGGACAAGAGACCCAGTACTTC
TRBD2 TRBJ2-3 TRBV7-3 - CASSSTSGRATDTQYF TGTGCCAGCAGTTCGACTAGCGGGAGAGCCACAGATACGCAGTATTTT
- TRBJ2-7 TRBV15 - CATSRGARGSSYEQYF TGTGCCACCAGCAGAGGGGCTAGGGGGAGCTCCTACGAGCAGTACTTC
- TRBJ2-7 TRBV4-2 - CASSQNLPRDFSYEQYF TGTGCCAGCAGCCAAAATTTACCTCGGGACTTCTCTTACGAGCAGTACTTC
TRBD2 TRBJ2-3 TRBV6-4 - CASSPLAGGPDTQYF TGTGCCAGCAGCCCACTAGCGGGAGGGCCAGATACGCAGTATTTT